Below are 3 T cell receptor beta chains sequenced from a single sample in a study of CD8 T cells in Susac syndrome. An input of roughly 0.5 to 1 ug of RNA was subjected to reverse transcription using random hexamers. TCRdb recomputed calls from the immunoSEQ multiplex PCR reads with MiXCR, one row per CDR3 protein. This repertoire shows about 100,000 distinct CDR3 sequences, 95% found once; its top ten account for approximately 0.3%. The sample comprised CD8+ T cells from PBMCs. These receptors were obtained from a human donor with Susac syndrome.

This chain uses TRBV29-1 with TRBJ2-3; TRBD2 matches at 8 bases. This CDR3 has 15 residues. Per germline, CDR1 SQVTM and CDR2 ANQGSEA. Trimming took 3 bases from V and 2 from J; bases not matched to a gene: 7. CDR3 sequence reads: CSVDTSGYPTDTQYF. Written as DNA, the CDR3 is TGCAGCGTTGATACTAGCGGCTATCCCACAGATACGCAGTATTTT.

This clonotype has just one count. The J gene is TRBJ2-2, the V gene TRBV7-3, with no clear D. The V gene lost 3 bases and the J gene lost 5 bases, with 4 bases spanning the gap. The CDR3 is 12 amino acids. Per germline, CDR1 SGHTA and CDR2 FQGTGA. CDR3 nucleotide sequence: TGTGCCAGCAGCTTCGAGACCGGGGAGCTGTTTTTT. This encodes CASSFETGELFF.

This chain uses TRBV20-1 with TRBJ2-7; 8 bases fit TRBD2. After removal of 1 base from V and 3 bases from J, the junction contained 2 bases not matched to a gene. Looked up from germline, CDR1 is DFQATT and CDR2 is SNEGSKA (reference sequence). This CDR3 is built from 13 residues. The CDR3 DNA reads as TGCAGTGCTAGAGTACTAGCGGACTACGAGCAGTACTTC. This translates into CSARVLADYEQYF.